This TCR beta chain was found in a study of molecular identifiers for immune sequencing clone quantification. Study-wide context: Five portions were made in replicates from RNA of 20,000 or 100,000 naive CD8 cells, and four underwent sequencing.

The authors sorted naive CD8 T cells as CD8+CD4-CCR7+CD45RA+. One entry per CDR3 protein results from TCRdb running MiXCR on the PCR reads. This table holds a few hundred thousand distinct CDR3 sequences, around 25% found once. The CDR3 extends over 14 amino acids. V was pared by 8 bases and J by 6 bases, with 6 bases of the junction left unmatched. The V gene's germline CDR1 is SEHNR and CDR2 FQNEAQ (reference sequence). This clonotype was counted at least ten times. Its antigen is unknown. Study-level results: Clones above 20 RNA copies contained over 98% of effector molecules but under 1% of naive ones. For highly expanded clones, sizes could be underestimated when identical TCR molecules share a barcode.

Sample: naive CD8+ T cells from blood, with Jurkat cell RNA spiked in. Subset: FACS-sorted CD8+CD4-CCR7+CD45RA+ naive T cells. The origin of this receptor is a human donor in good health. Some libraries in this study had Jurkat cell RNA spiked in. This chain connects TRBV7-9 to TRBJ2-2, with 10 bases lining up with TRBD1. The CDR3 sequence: CASGGTGVPGELFF. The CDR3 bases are TGTGCCAGCGGCGGGACAGGGGTCCCCGGGGAGCTGTTTTTT.